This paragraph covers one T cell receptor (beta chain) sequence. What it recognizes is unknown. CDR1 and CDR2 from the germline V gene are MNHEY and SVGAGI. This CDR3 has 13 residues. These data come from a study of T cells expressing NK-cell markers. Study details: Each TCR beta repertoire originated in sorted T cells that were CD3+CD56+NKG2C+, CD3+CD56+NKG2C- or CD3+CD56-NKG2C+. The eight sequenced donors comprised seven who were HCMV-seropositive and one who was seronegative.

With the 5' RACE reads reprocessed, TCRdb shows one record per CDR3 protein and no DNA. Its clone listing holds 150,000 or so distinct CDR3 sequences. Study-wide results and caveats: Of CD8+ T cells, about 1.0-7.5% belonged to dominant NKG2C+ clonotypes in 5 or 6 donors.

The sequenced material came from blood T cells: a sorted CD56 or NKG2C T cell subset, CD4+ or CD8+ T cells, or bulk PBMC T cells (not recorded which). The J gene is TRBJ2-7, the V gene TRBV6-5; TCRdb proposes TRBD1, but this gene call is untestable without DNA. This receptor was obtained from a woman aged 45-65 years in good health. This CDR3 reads CASPLKASYEQYF.